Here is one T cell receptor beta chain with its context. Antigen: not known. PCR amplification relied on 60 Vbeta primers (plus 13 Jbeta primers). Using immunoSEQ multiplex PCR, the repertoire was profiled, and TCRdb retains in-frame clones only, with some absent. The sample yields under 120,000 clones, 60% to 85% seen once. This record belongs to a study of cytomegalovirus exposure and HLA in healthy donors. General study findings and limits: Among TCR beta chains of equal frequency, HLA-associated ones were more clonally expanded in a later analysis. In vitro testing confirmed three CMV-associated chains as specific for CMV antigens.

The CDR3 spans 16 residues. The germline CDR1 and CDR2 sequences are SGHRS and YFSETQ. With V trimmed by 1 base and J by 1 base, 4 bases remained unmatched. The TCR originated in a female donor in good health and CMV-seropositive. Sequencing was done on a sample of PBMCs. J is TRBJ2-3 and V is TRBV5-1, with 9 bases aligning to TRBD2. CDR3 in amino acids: CASSLSASGGTDTQYF. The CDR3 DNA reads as TGCGCCAGCAGCTTGTCCGCTAGCGGGGGCACAGATACGCAGTATTTT.